The 8 T cell receptor beta chains reported below all come from one sample, sequenced in a study of beta chain features in type 1 diabetes. Expressed TCRB transcripts were sequenced, since all the RNA that had been isolated was reverse transcribed. The repertoire was sequenced with immunoSEQ multiplex PCR; TCRdb's copy has only in-frame clones and lacks some. The data contain 900,000 or so clones, 17% of them seen just once; the ten biggest clones take up 0.02% to 0.025%. Sequencing was done on a sample of naive CD4+ T cells from blood. The origin of the receptors is a woman aged 18-30 years in good health.

The chain is built from TRBV7-2 and TRBJ2-3; 10 bases fit TRBD1. The V segment lost 6 bases and the J segment 10 bases; nucleotides outside the gene matches: 7. This CDR3 region has 13 residues. CDR1 and CDR2 (germline): SGHTA, FQGNSA. CDR3 nucleotides: TGTGCCAGCAGTGGACAGGGGGGAGGATCGCAGTATTTT. This sequence encodes CASSGQGGGSQYF.

The V and J genes are TRBV7-6 and TRBJ2-5, with a possible D match to TRBD1 (5 bases). The CDR3 has 13 amino acids. Trimming pared 1 base from V and 4 bases from J, leaving 7 bases between. Germline V gene lookup returns CDR1 SGHVS and CDR2 FNYEAQ. Written as DNA, the CDR3 is TGTGCCAGCAGCTTAGTGGGGCCAGAGACCCAGTACTTC. Protein product: CASSLVGPETQYF.

V gene TRBV6-5 combines with J gene TRBJ2-2; TRBD1 agrees at 9 bases. CDR3 length: 15 residues. V lost 6 bases and J lost 9; bases outside the gene matches: 11. Germline loops: CDR1 MNHEY, CDR2 SVGAGI. The CDR3 region has the DNA TGTGCCAGCAGGGGGACCGGGACAGGGAACCGGGAGCTGTTTTTT. This gives the protein CASRGTGTGNRELFF.

This clone was counted a few times. CDR3 nucleotide sequence: TGTGCCAGTTGTACCTTCCAGGGGGCAGGTGGCTATGGCTACACCTTC. It translates to CASCTFQGAGGYGYTF. The chain has TRBV19 and TRBJ1-2; TRBD1 matches 8 bases. The CDR3 has 16 residues. V was clipped by 8 bases and J by 4 bases; unmatched bases: 15. CDR1 is LNHDA and CDR2 is SQIVND in the germline V gene (reference sequence).

This clone was seen more than once but under ten times. The chain recombines TRBV7-2 with TRBJ1-2, with 8 bases fitting TRBD1. With V trimmed by 5 bases and J by 4 bases, 6 bases remained unmatched. Germline values: CDR1 SGHTA, CDR2 FQGNSA. The CDR3 sequence is 14 residues long. The CDR3: CASSTRTGSYGYTF. CDR3 in DNA: TGTGCCAGCAGCACGAGGACAGGGAGCTATGGCTACACCTTC.

V gene TRBV21-1 combines with J gene TRBJ2-7. TRBV21-1 is labeled a pseudogene. The CDR3 extends over 12 amino acids. CDR3 in DNA: TGTGCCAGCAGCAAAGAGGATCCCGAGCAGTACTTC. The encoded protein is CASSKEDPEQYF.

The chain uses TRBV5-1 and TRBJ2-1, with D perhaps matching TRBD1 or TRBD2 (5 bases each). Trimming cost V 4 bases and J 0 bases, with 14 bases left between them. The CDR3 is 16 amino acids. Germline CDR1 is SGHRS and CDR2 is YFSETQ. DNA for the CDR3: TGCGCCAGCAGCGGGGGACGGGCGAGCTCCTACAATGAGCAGTTCTTC. This codes for CASSGGRASSYNEQFF.

V usage is TRBV7-9 and J usage is TRBJ1-2; TRBD1 matches 8 bases. The trim removed 1 base at V and 10 bases at J, leaving 14 bases unmatched. CDR3 size: 16 residues. CDR1 is SEHNR and CDR2 is FQNEAQ in the germline V gene (reference sequence). This chain's CDR3 is CASSLGIGTGLAHYTF. The CDR3, as DNA: TGTGCCAGCAGCTTAGGGATTGGGACAGGTCTTGCCCACTACACCTTC.